This T cell receptor beta chain was documented in a study of T cells expressing NK-cell markers. Germline values: CDR1 ENHRY, CDR2 SYGVKD. The CDR3 loop spans 12 amino acids. TCRdb reanalyzed the 5' RACE reads, giving one entry per CDR3 protein sequence and no DNA. The sample totals hundreds of thousands of distinct CDR3 sequences; its top ten clones hold 4.2%. The sequence was collected from a woman between 18 and 75 years old in good health. The sample comprised blood T cells: a sorted CD56 or NKG2C T cell subset, CD4+ or CD8+ T cells, or bulk PBMC T cells (not recorded which). The V gene is TRBV10-3, the J gene TRBJ2-1; TCRdb's assignment of TRBD1 cannot be checked, as there is no DNA. CDR3 loop: CAIGAEYNEQFF.